The rows below give T cell receptor beta chains drawn from one sample of a study of OX40 agonist ivuxolimab in advanced cancers. Sequencing was performed with immunoSEQ multiplex PCR; in TCRdb, only in-frame clones are kept and a portion is missing. This table has about 49,000 clones, 81% appearing once. The material was CD4+ or CD8+ T cells sorted from blood, obtained in a trial of the OX40 agonist ivuxolimab. The receptor source for this set is an adult with an advanced solid tumor such as melanoma, head and neck, liver or kidney cancer. CDR3s include the opening cysteine and the closing phenylalanine or tryptophan. The D gene is left open where the match is weak. The listing skips clone size in some rows; elsewhere it reads once, few, many or a size class.

>.|TRBV28|TRBD1|TRBJ1-2
TGTGCCAGCAGGACGACAGGGGAAAACTCAGAAGCTAACTATGGCTACACCTTC
CASRTTGENSEANYGYTF
>.|TRBV11-2|TRBD2|TRBJ2-7
TGTGCCAGCAGTAGGCCGGGACTAGACCTCTACGAGCAGTACTTC
CASSRPGLDLYEQYF
>.|TRBV29-1|TRBD2|TRBJ2-7
TGCAGCGTTCGACTAGCGGGGACCTACGAGCAGTACTTC
CSVRLAGTYEQYF
>.|TRBV28|TRBD1|TRBJ1-1
TGTGCCAGCAGGGGGACAGGGGAGGTCTACATGAACACTGAAGCTTTCTTT
CASRGTGEVYMNTEAFF
>few|TRBV28|.|TRBJ2-3
TGTGCCAGCAGTTCCCCAGATACGCAGTATTTT
CASSSPDTQYF
>few|TRBV5-1|.|TRBJ1-2
TGCGCCAGCAGCTACCCCGGGGAATCACAGGGCTACACCTTC
CASSYPGESQGYTF
>.|TRBV19|.|TRBJ2-4
TGTGCCAGTAGTATAGTAGGGGGCAGCGGGATCAACATTCAGTACTTC
CASSIVGGSGINIQYF
>few|TRBV7-6|TRBD1|TRBJ2-5
TGTGCCAGCAGCTTCGACAGGGACGAGACCCAGTACTTC
CASSFDRDETQYF
>.|TRBV9|.|TRBJ1-3
TGTGCCAGCAGCGTAGAGACGGGCTCTGGAAACACCATATATTTT
CASSVETGSGNTIYF
>.|TRBV9|.|TRBJ2-2
TGTGCCAGCAGCGGGACAGATAACGGGGAGCTGTTTTTT
CASSGTDNGELFF
>.|TRBV5-8|.|TRBJ2-2
TGTGCCAGCAGCCCGGACTACAACACCGGGGAGCTGTTTTTT
CASSPDYNTGELFF
>.|TRBV11-2|TRBD1|TRBJ1-4
TGTGCCAGCAGCTTAGATCCCTGGACAGGGGGAACTACTAATGAAAAACTGTTTTTT
CASSLDPWTGGTTNEKLFF
>.|TRBV5-5|.|TRBJ2-7
TGTGCCAGCAGCCCCGAGGCCCTAGCGAACGAGCAGTACTTC
CASSPEALANEQYF
>.|TRBV7-6|TRBD2|TRBJ2-7
TGTGCCAGCAGCTTAGTGGCGGGAGTAGGATTTTACGAGCAGTACTTC
CASSLVAGVGFYEQYF
>.|TRBV4-1|.|TRBJ2-1
TGCGCCAGCAGCCAAGGGACTGAGCAGTTCTTC
CASSQGTEQFF
>.|TRBV19|TRBD1|TRBJ1-1
TGTGCCAGTAGTATTTCGGTCACAGGGGTCACTGAAGCTTTCTTT
CASSISVTGVTEAFF
>.|TRBV5-6|.|TRBJ2-1
TGTGCCAGCAGCGGAGCCCGGGCTGAGCAGTTCTTC
CASSGARAEQFF
>.|TRBV19|.|TRBJ2-1
TGTGCCAGTAGTACAGGGGATCCCTACAATGAGCAGTTCTTC
CASSTGDPYNEQFF